A selection of T cell receptor beta chains follows, all from one sample in a study of shared T cell receptors in the human thymus. The protocol was immunoSEQ multiplex PCR, while the TCRdb copy is restricted to in-frame clones and leaves out a portion. This table holds more than 550,000 clones, 70% to 90% found once. The sample was also linked to a second study, of human thymus T cells.

The sequencing input was thymocytes. The receptors originated from a girl under three years old with a congenital heart defect. The CDR3 runs from the conserved cysteine through the conserved F or W. The D gene is left open where the match is weak. Size values are once, few and many counts, or a class for expanded clones, and some rows have none.

J gene	clone size	D gene	V gene	CDR3 length	CDR3 DNA	CDR3 protein
TRBJ1-6	few	TRBD1	TRBV7-2	21	TGTGCCAGCAGCTTAGCTCCGGGACAGCCAATTCAAAGCTCCTATAATTCACCCCTCCACTTT	CASSLAPGQPIQSSYNSPLHF
TRBJ1-2	.	.	TRBV6-1	13	TGTGCCGGGAGATTCTCCGAAGGCGATGGCTACACCTTC	CAGRFSEGDGYTF
TRBJ1-1	once	.	TRBV5-6	15	TGTGCCAGCAGCTTGGCCGAGGAGGGGAACACTGAAGCTTTCTTT	CASSLAEEGNTEAFF
TRBJ1-5	.	.	TRBV4-1	17	TGCGCCAGCAGCCGGCGACACAGGGCCGATGGAAATCAGCCCCAGCATTTT	CASSRRHRADGNQPQHF
TRBJ1-5	.	.	TRBV5-1	15	TGCGCCAGCAGCTTGGGTCTCTATGGCAATCAGCCCCAGCATTTT	CASSLGLYGNQPQHF
TRBJ2-7	.	TRBD2	TRBV5-8	17	TGTGCCAGCAGCGCGGAGCTACAGACTAGCGCTACCTACGAGCAGTACTTC	CASSAELQTSATYEQYF
TRBJ1-5	.	TRBD1	TRBV4-1	16	TGCGCCAGCAGCCAAGAATTTGGACAGGGCAATTTGCCCCAGCATTTT	CASSQEFGQGNLPQHF
TRBJ1-6	.	.	TRBV7-9	16	TGTGCCAGCAGCCCCGACAGCACAGGGTCTGGTTCACCCCTCCACTTT	CASSPDSTGSGSPLHF
TRBJ2-1	.	.	TRBV4-2	16	TGTGCCAGCAGCCAAGACAAATGGGCGAGGGGGTATGAGCAGTTCTTC	CASSQDKWARGYEQFF
TRBJ1-4	.	.	TRBV7-2	15	TGTGCCAGCAGCTTAGAAGGGGGGGGAAAGGAAAAACTGTTTTTT	CASSLEGGGKEKLFF
TRBJ1-5	.	.	TRBV6-1	14	TGTGCCAGCCGGGGAGGGGCCTTCCTCCAGCCCCAGCATTTT	CASRGGAFLQPQHF